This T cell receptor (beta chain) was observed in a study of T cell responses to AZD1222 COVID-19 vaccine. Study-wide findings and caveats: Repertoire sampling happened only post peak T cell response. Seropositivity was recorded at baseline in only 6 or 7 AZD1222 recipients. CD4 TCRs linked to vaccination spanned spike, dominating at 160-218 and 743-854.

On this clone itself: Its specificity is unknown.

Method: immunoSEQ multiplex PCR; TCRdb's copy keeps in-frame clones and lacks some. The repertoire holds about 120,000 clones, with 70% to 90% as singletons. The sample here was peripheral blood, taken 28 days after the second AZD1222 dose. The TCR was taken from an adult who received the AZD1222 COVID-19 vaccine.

CDR3 loop: CASSHRSGGPNTGELFF. The CDR3 region has the DNA TGTGCCAGCAGCCATCGTAGCGGGGGGCCTAACACCGGGGAGCTGTTTTTT. This rearrangement joins TRBV7-9 to TRBJ2-2; 10 positions agree with TRBD2. The CDR3 has 17 residues. V was clipped by 5 bases and J by 2 bases; unmatched bases: 8. Looked up from germline, CDR1 is SEHNR and CDR2 is FQNEAQ (reference sequence).